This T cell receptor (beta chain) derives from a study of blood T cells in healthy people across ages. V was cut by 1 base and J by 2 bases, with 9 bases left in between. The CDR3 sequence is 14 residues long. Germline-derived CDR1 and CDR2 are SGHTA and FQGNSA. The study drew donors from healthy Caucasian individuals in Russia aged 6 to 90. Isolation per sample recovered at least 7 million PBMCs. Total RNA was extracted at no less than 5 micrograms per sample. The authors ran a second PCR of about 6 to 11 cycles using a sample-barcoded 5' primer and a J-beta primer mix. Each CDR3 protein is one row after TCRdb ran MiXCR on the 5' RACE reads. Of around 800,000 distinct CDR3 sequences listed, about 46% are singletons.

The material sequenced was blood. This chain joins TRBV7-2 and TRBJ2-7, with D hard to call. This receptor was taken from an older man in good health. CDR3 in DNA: TGTGCCAGCAGCTTAGACGCAGTCCCCTACGAGCAGTACTTC. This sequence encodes CASSLDAVPYEQYF.